One sample yielded the 10 T cell receptor beta chains listed below, sequenced in a study of OX40 agonist ivuxolimab in advanced cancers. Profiling relied on immunoSEQ multiplex PCR, and the TCRdb table lists in-frame clones only, not all of them. Of around 40,000 clones listed, 85% to 90% are singletons. Sequences were derived from CD4+ or CD8+ T cells sorted from blood, sampled in a trial of the OX40 agonist ivuxolimab. The receptors originated from an adult with an advanced solid tumor such as melanoma, head and neck, liver or kidney cancer.

This clone has just one count. J is TRBJ1-2 and V is TRBV28; no clear D. Trimming stripped 1 base from V and 4 bases from J, with 7 bases between. The CDR3 covers 13 residues. Germline values: CDR1 MDHEN, CDR2 SYDVKM. The CDR3 is CASSLSGVYGYTF. Written as DNA, the CDR3 is TGTGCCAGCAGTTTATCTGGGGTCTATGGCTACACCTTC.

V and J are TRBV30 and TRBJ2-7, with D possibly matching TRBD1 (6 bases). The germline V and J ends were trimmed by 5 bases and 0 bases, with 11 bases remaining between them. Per germline, CDR1 GTSNPN and CDR2 SVGIG (reference sequence). CDR3 length: 13 residues. The CDR3 DNA follows: TGTGCCTGGTCCTGGGGGCCCTCCTACGAGCAGTACTTC. Encoded protein: CAWSWGPSYEQYF.

Written as DNA, the CDR3 is TGTGCCAGCAGTTACGCGGGAACCCAGCATTTT. It codes for CASSYAGTQHF. V is TRBV6-6 and J is TRBJ1-5; D gene unclear. CDR3 length: 11 residues. CDR1 is MNHNY, CDR2 SVGAGI, per germline (reference sequence). Trimming removed 2 bases at V and 11 bases at J, with 7 bases between.

The rearrangement links TRBV27 to TRBJ1-6; D may be TRBD1 (6 bases). Deletions cut 11 bases from V and 10 bases from J, with 18 bases between. Germline V gene sequence: CDR1 MNHEY, CDR2 SMNVEV (reference sequence). CDR3 length: 13 residues. The CDR3 coding sequence is TGTGCCCCCCCTCGAAGGGGGGAATCACCCCTCCACTTT. Its protein product is CAPPRRGESPLHF.

The chain carries TRBV10-3 and TRBJ2-2, with TRBD2 matching over 8 bases. The V and J ends lost 7 bases and 7 bases, in that order; junction bases with no gene match: 14. There are 16 residues in the CDR3. Germline assignment: CDR1 ENHRY and CDR2 SYGVKD. The CDR3 loop reads CAIMTAGVRGGGELFF. CDR3 bases: TGTGCCATCATGACAGCGGGGGTTAGGGGCGGCGGGGAGCTGTTTTTT.

The chain carries TRBV2 and TRBJ2-7; possibly TRBD1 or TRBD2 for D (5 bases each). The CDR3 is made up of 14 amino acids. In germline, CDR1 is SNHLY, CDR2 FYNNEI. The V end was cut by 8 bases, the J end by 3 bases, with 17 bases between. The CDR3 region is CASFIGGSIYEQYF. Here the CDR3 DNA reads TGTGCCAGCTTTATTGGGGGATCTATCTACGAGCAGTACTTC.

J is TRBJ2-5 and V is TRBV25-1, with D perhaps matching TRBD2 (6 bases). CDR1 MGHDK and CDR2 SYGVNS come from the germline V gene. The CDR3 contains 14 residues. The CDR3 nucleotides read TGTGTCCCCGGATGGGACGGGAGTGAGGAGACCCAGTACTTC. This sequence encodes CVPGWDGSEETQYF.

The genes are TRBV4-2 and TRBJ1-2, with TRBD1 as a possible D gene (6 bases). The CDR3 has 14 amino acids. In germline, CDR1 is LGHNA, CDR2 YNFKEQ. V was pared by 4 bases and J by 2 bases, with 11 bases between. The CDR3 DNA reads as TGTGCCAGCAGCCCCAGACAGGAGAACTATGGCTACACCTTC. Its translation is CASSPRQENYGYTF.

V and J are TRBV19 and TRBJ1-1, with D possibly TRBD1 on 5 matching bases. The CDR3 is 12 residues long. With 5 bases removed from V and 3 bases from J, the gap between germline ends came to 7 bases. The germline V gene has CDR1 LNHDA and CDR2 SQIVND (reference sequence). CDR3 in amino acids: CASSPGYTEAFF. The CDR3 region has the DNA TGTGCCAGTAGTCCAGGGTACACTGAAGCTTTCTTT.

The rearrangement uses TRBV19 and TRBJ2-7; 9 bases are a match to TRBD1. The CDR3 is 16 residues long. The V gene end was trimmed by 1 base and the J gene end by 2 bases; junction bases not matched to a gene: 6. Germline CDR1 LNHDA, CDR2 SQIVND (reference sequence). The CDR3 is CASSIALTGGAYEQYF. CDR3 DNA: TGTGCCAGTAGTATAGCGTTGACAGGGGGGGCCTACGAGCAGTACTTC.